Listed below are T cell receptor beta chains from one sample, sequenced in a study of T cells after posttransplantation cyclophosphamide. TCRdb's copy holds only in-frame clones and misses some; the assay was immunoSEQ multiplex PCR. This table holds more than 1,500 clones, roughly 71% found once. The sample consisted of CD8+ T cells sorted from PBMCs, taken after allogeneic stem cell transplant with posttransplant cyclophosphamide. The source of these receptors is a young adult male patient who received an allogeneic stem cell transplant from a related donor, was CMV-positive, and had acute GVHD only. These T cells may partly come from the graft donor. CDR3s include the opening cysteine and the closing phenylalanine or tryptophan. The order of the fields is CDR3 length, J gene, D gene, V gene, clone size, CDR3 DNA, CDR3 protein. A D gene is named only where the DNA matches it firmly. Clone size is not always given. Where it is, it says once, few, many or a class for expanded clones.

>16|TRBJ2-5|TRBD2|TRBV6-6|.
TGTGCCAGCAGTTGGCTAGCGGGGGGGCCTCAGGAGACCCAGTACTTC
CASSWLAGGPQETQYF
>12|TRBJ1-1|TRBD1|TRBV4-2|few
TGTGCCAGCAGCCCAGGGACAGCAGAAGCTTTCTTT
CASSPGTAEAFF
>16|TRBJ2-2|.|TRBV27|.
TGTGCCAGCAGTTTATCGTGGGACATAGCGACCGGGGAGCTGTTTTTT
CASSLSWDIATGELFF
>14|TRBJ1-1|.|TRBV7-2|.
TGTGCCAGCAGCTCGAGGAGGGTTCGCACTGAAGCTTTCTTT
CASSSRRVRTEAFF
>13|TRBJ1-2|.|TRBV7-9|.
TGTGCCAGCAGCGACCGCCCGGGGTTTGGCTACACCTTC
CASSDRPGFGYTF
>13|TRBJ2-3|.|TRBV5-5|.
TGTGCCAGCAGCTTGGAGGGGACAGATACGCAGTATTTT
CASSLEGTDTQYF
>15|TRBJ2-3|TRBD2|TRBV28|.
TGTGCCAGCACCGTGGTAGCGGGGCGGACAGATACGCAGTATTTT
CASTVVAGRTDTQYF
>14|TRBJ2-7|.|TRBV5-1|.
TGCGCCAGCAGCTTGGAAGGCAGGGCCTACGAGCAGTACTTC
CASSLEGRAYEQYF
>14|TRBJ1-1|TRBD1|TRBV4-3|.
TGCGCCAGCAGCCAAGGGGAAGGGGGCGGAGGGGCTTTCTTT
CASSQGEGGGGAFF
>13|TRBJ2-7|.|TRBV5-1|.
TGCGCCAGCAGCTTGGAACTAACCTACGAGCAGTACTTC
CASSLELTYEQYF
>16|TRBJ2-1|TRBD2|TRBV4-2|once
TGTGCCAGCAGCCACATGACTAGCGGGGGGCCAAGTGAGCAGTTCTTC
CASSHMTSGGPSEQFF
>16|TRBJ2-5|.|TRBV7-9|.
TGCGCCAGCAGCCAAGAGGAAGGCGGGGGCTCGGAAACCCAGTACTTC
CASSQEEGGGSETQYF
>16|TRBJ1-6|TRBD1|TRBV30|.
TGTGCCTGGGTAGCCAGGGGGCGCGGGAACTATTCACCCCTCCACTTT
CAWVARGRGNYSPLHF
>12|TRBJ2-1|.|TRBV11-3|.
TGTGCCAGCAGCGAATCGGGGTTTGAGCAGTTCTTC
CASSESGFEQFF
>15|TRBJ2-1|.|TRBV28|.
TGTGCCAGCAGTTTCAGGGGAGTCGTACAAAATGAGCAGTTCTTC
CASSFRGVVQNEQFF
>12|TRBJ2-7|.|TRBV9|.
TGTGCCAGCAGCCCCGGACTCCACGAGCAGTACTTC
CASSPGLHEQYF
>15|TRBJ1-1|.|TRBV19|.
TGTGCCAGTAGTTTCCAGGCAGTCATGAACACTGAAGCTTTCTTT
CASSFQAVMNTEAFF
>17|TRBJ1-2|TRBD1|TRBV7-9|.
TGTGCCAGCAGCTTAGAGAGGGACAGGGCTCTCCTCTATGGCTACACCTTC
CASSLERDRALLYGYTF
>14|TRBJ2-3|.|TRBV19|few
TGTGCCAGTAGTATGGTCGTAGCCACAGATACGCAGTATTTT
CASSMVVATDTQYF
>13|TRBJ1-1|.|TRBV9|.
TGTGCCAGCACTTTAGGGGGGGACACTGAAGCTTTCTTT
CASTLGGDTEAFF
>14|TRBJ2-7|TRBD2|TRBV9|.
TGTGCCAGCAGCGTAGCGGGGGGGCCGGGTGAGCAGTACTTC
CASSVAGGPGEQYF
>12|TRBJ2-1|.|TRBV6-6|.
TGTGCCAGCAGACGGGATGAAATTGAGCAGTTCTTC
CASRRDEIEQFF
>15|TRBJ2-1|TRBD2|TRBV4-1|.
TGCGCCAGCAGCCAAGTCAATAGCGGGGGGCGGGAGCAGTTCTTC
CASSQVNSGGREQFF
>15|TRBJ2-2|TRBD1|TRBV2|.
TGTGCCAGCAGCCTGGGGACAGGTGCTACCGGGGAGCTGTTTTTT
CASSLGTGATGELFF
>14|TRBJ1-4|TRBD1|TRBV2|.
TGTGCCAGCAGAGATGACAGGGGTGGTGAAAAACTGTTTTTT
CASRDDRGGEKLFF
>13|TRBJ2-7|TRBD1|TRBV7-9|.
TGTGCCAGCAGTCAGACAGGGGGAAGGGAGCAGTACTTC
CASSQTGGREQYF
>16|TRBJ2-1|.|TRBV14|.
TGTGCCAGCAGCCAAGATTCCCAGGGGCCCCCCCATGAGCAGTTCTTC
CASSQDSQGPPHEQFF
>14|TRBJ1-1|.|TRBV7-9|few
TGTGCCAGCAGCGGTCAGGCGTCGAGCACTGAAGCTTTCTTT
CASSGQASSTEAFF
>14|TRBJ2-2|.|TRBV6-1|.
TGTGCCAGCAGTGACCAAGGGGCAGCCGGGGAGCTGTTTTTT
CASSDQGAAGELFF
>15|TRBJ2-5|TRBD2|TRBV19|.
TGTGCCAGTAGTATAAGCGGGGGGGCCCGGGAGACCCAGTACTTC
CASSISGGARETQYF
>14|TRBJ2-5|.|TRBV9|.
TGTGCCAGCAGCGTAGCAGGGGCCCAAGAGACCCAGTACTTC
CASSVAGAQETQYF
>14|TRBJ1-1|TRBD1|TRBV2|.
TGTGCCAGCAGTCAGGGGGCGGGGGACACTGAAGCTTTCTTT
CASSQGAGDTEAFF
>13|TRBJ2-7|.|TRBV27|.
TGTGCCAGCAGTTTATCCCAGGGTAACGAGCAGTACTTC
CASSLSQGNEQYF
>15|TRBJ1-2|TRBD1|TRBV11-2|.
TGTGCCAGCAGCCCGACAGGGTCGCAAGGCTATGGCTACACCTTC
CASSPTGSQGYGYTF
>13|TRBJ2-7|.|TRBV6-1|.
TGTGCCAGCAGTGACACGAGCTCCTACGAGCAGTACTTC
CASSDTSSYEQYF
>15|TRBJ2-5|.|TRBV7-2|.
TGTGCCAGCAGCGACAGCGACAGTTTCCAAGAGACCCAGTACTTC
CASSDSDSFQETQYF
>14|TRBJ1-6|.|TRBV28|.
TGTGCCAGCAGTTACGGGGTTTTCGGTTCCCCCCTCCCCTTT
CASSYGVFGSPLPF
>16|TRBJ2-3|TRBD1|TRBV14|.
TGTGCCAGCAGCCAGCGGACAGGGGCCCCCCCAGATACGCAGTATTTT
CASSQRTGAPPDTQYF
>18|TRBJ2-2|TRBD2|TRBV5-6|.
TGTGCCAGCAGCTTGGGGCTAGCGGGGGGTTTGGACACCGGGGAGCTGTTTTTT
CASSLGLAGGLDTGELFF
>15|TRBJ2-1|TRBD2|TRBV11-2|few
TGTGCCAGCAGCCCAGCGGGGGCCTACTACAATGAGCAGTTCTTC
CASSPAGAYYNEQFF
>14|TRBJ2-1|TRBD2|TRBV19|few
TGTGCCAGTAGTGCCGGGGGGGACTACAATGAGCAGTTCTTC
CASSAGGDYNEQFF
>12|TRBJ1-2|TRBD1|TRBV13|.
TGTGCCAGCAGCTGGACAGGGGAATCGCACACCTTC
CASSWTGESHTF
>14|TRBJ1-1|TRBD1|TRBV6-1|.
TGTGCCAACCGACGGGACAGGGGTTTGGGTGAAGCTTTCTTT
CANRRDRGLGEAFF
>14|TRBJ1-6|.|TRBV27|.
TGTGCCAGCAGTTTTCAACAGGGTGGTTCACCCCTCCACTTT
CASSFQQGGSPLHF
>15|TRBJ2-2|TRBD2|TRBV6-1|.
TGTGCCAGCAGTGAAGCGAACGGGAGGACCGGGGAGCTGTTTTTT
CASSEANGRTGELFF
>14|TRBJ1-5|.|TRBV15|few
TGTGCCACCAGCAGAGAAGGATGGGCTCAGCCCCAGCATTTT
CATSREGWAQPQHF
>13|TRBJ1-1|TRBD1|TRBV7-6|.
TGTGCCAGCAGCCGGGACAGGGAGGCTGAAGCTTTCTTT
CASSRDREAEAFF
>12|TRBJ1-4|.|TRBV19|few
TGTGCCAGTAGTATACAGGCGAAGGAACTGTTTTTT
CASSIQAKELFF
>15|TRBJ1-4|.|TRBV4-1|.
TGCGCCAGCAGCCAAGACTTGGGCAGCAATGAAAAACTGTTTTTT
CASSQDLGSNEKLFF
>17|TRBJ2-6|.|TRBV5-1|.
TGCGCCAGCAGCCGAGAGGCCATCTATTCTGGGGCCAACGTCCTGACTTTC
CASSREAIYSGANVLTF
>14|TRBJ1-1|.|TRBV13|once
TGTGCCAGCAGCTTAGATGGGGGCCTAGCTGAAGCTTTCTTT
CASSLDGGLAEAFF
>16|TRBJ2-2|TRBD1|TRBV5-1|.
TGCGCCAGCAGCTTGGTTGGGACAGACCTCACCGGGGAGCTGTTTTTT
CASSLVGTDLTGELFF
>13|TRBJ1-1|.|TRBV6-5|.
TGTGCCAGTTCAAAGGTGTCAGGGACTGAAGCTTTCTTT
CASSKVSGTEAFF
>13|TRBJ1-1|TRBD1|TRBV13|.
TGTGCCAGCAGCTACGACAGGGGAAGCGCGGCTTTCTTT
CASSYDRGSAAFF
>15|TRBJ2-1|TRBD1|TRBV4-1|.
TGCGCCAGCAGCTTTAGGACAGGGGACGACAATGAGCAGTTCTTC
CASSFRTGDDNEQFF
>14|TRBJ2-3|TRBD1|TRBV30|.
TGTGCCTGGACCCAGACAGGGGGTCAAGATACGCAGTATTTT
CAWTQTGGQDTQYF
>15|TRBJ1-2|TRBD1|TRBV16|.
TGTGCCAGCAGCCCCTTGAGGACAGGAGACTATGGCTACACCTTC
CASSPLRTGDYGYTF
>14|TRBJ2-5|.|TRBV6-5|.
TGTGCCAGCAGACTACAGGTTTTCCAAGAGACCCAGTACTTC
CASRLQVFQETQYF
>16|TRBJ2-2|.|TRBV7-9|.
TGTGCCAGCAGCCCCCCGGTTGGGCAAATCACCGGGGAGCTGTTTTTT
CASSPPVGQITGELFF
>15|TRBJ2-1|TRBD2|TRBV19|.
TGTGCCAGTAGTATAAGGAGCGGGGGGGCCAATGAGCAGTTCTTC
CASSIRSGGANEQFF